The present TCR beta chain was sequenced within a study of shared clonotypes between healthy human individuals. The study, taken as a whole, reports: The generation probabilities recorded for non-shared clonotypes fell below those of clonotypes shared by all four donors.

Sequencing used immunoSEQ multiplex PCR; TCRdb keeps in-frame clones, though not all of them. In the table there are hundreds of thousands of clones, less than 85% of which are singletons. In regard to this clone: The antigen is undetermined.

With 1 base removed from V and 5 bases from J, the gap between germline ends came to 9 bases. The CDR3 loop spans 14 amino acids. Germline V gives CDR1 SGHVS, CDR2 FQNEAQ. V gene TRBV7-8 combines with J gene TRBJ1-5; TRBD1 might be the D (5 bases). Specimen: memory CD4+ T cells sorted from blood. Subset denoted: CD45RA-negative fraction. This receptor was identified in a woman aged 25 to 45 in good health. The CDR3 here is CASSLVVGDQPQHF. CDR3 in DNA: TGTGCCAGCAGCTTAGTTGTAGGGGATCAGCCCCAGCATTTT.